This T cell receptor (beta chain) was captured by sequencing in a study of shared T cell receptors in the human thymus. Clones were read by immunoSEQ multiplex PCR, and TCRdb kept only the in-frame ones, dropping some. The data hold some 700,000 clones, with roughly 88% observed a single time. This sample also appeared in a second study, on human thymus T cells.

This receptor was obtained from a boy in the first two years of life with a congenital heart defect. The sequencing sample was made of thymocytes.

CDR3 DNA sequence: TGTGCCAGCAGCCCGCAGATAGGGAGACGTTTGCGGGAGGGCCGCTACGAGCAGTACTTC. It encodes CASSPQIGRRLREGRYEQYF. The V call is TRBV16, the J call TRBJ2-7; 9 bases match TRBD2. The V gene end was trimmed by 4 bases and the J gene end by 3 bases; junction bases not matched to a gene: 22. From germline, CDR1 is KGHSY and CDR2 FQNENV. The CDR3 loop spans 20 amino acids.